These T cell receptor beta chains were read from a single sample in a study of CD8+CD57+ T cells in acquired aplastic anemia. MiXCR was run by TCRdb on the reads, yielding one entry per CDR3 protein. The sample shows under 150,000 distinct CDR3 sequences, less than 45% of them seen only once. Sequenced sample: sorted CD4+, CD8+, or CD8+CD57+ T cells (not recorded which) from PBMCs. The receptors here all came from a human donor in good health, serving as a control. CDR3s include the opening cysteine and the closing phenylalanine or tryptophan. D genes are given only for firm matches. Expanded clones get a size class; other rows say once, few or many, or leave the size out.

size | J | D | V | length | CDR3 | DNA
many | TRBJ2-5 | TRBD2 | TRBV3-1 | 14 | CASSQEGGSATQYF | TGTGCCAGCAGCCAAGAAGGCGGGAGCGCGACCCAGTACTTC
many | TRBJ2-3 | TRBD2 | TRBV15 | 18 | CATSSVSRGRASTDTQYF | TGTGCCACCAGCTCCGTATCTCGCGGGAGGGCTAGCACAGATACGCAGTATTTT
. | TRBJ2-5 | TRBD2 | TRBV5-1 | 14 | CASSTSGGGETQYF | TGCGCCAGCAGCACAAGCGGGGGGGGAGAGACCCAGTACTTC
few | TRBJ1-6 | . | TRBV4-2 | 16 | CASSQSEVGRSSPLHF | TGTGCCAGCAGCCAATCCGAGGTAGGGCGTTCTTCACCCCTCCACTTT
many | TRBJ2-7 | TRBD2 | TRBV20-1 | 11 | CSASTGGEQYF | TGCAGTGCTAGTACGGGGGGCGAGCAGTACTTC
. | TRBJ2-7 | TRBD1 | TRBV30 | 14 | CARNVRQGFYEQYF | TGTGCCAGGAACGTACGACAGGGTTTCTACGAGCAGTACTTC
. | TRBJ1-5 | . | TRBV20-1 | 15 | CSARDRGVFNQPQHF | TGCAGTGCTCGAGACAGAGGGGTGTTCAATCAGCCCCAGCATTTT
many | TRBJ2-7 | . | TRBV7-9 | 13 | CASSLGGGDEQYF | TGTGCCAGCAGCTTAGGGGGAGGCGACGAGCAGTACTTC
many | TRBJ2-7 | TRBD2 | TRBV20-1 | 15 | CSATPGLAEIYEQYF | TGCAGTGCAACCCCTGGACTAGCGGAGATCTACGAGCAGTACTTC
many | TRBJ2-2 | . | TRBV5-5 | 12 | CASSFPSGELFF | TGTGCCAGCAGCTTTCCCTCAGGGGAGCTGTTTTTT
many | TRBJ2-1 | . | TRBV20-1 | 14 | CSAPPGGMNNEQFF | TGCAGTGCCCCCCCCGGAGGGATGAACAATGAGCAGTTCTTC
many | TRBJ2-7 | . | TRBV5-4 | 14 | CASSSRGETYEQYF | TGTGCCAGCAGCTCCAGGGGAGAAACCTACGAGCAGTACTTC
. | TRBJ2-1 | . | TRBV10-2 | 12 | CASRRTGDEQFF | TGCGCCAGCAGGAGGACGGGGGATGAGCAGTTCTTC
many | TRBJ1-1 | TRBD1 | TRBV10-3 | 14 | CAIRRDREGTEAFF | TGTGCCATCAGGAGGGACAGGGAGGGCACTGAAGCTTTCTTT
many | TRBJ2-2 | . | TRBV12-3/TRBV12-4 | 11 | CASSDAGELFF | TGTGCCAGCAGTGATGCGGGGGAGCTGTTTTTT
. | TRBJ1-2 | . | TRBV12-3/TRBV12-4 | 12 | CASSYQGRGYTF | TGTGCCAGCAGTTACCAGGGCCGCGGCTACACCTTC
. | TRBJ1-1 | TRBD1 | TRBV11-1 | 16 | CASSWMTGGRYTEAFF | TGCGCCAGCAGCTGGATGACAGGGGGCCGGTACACTGAAGCTTTCTTT
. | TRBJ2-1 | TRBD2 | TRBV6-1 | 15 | CASCQSGGAVNEQFF | TGTGCCAGCTGCCAAAGCGGGGGGGCGGTTAATGAGCAGTTCTTC
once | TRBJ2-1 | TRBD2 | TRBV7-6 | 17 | CASSPVTSGSGRNEQFF | TGTGCCAGCTCACCGGTTACTAGCGGGAGTGGTCGCAATGAGCAGTTCTTC
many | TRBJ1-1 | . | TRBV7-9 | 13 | CASSLGGANEAFF | TGTGCCAGCAGCTTAGGAGGAGCAAATGAAGCTTTCTTT
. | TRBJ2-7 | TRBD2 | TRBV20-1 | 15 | CSAPRLAGGRYEQYF | TGCAGTGCTCCTAGACTAGCGGGAGGGAGGTACGAGCAGTACTTC
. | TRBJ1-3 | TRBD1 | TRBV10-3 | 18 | CATLGQGNSLSSGNTIYF | TGTGCCACCCTCGGACAGGGCAATTCTCTAAGCTCTGGAAACACCATATATTTT
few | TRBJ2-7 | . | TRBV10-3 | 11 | CAISDLRGQYF | TGTGCCATCAGTGACTTAAGGGGGCAGTACTTC
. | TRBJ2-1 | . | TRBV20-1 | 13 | CSAREGGVYEQFF | TGCAGTGCTAGGGAAGGGGGAGTCTATGAGCAGTTCTTC
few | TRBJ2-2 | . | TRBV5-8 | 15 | CASSLGGFYTGELFF | TGTGCCAGCAGCTTGGGAGGGTTCTACACCGGGGAGCTGTTTTTT
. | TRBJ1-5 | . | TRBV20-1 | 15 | CSAQASGATNQPQHF | TGCAGTGCGCAGGCATCAGGGGCCACCAATCAGCCCCAGCATTTT
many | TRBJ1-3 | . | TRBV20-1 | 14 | CSARSGARGNTIYF | TGCAGTGCTAGATCGGGGGCGCGCGGAAACACCATATATTTT
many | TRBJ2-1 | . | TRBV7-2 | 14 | CASSFPGPVHEQFF | TGTGCCAGCAGCTTCCCCGGCCCGGTCCATGAGCAGTTCTTC
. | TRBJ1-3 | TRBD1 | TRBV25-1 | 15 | CASRSQGADGNTIYF | TGTGCCAGCCGCTCCCAGGGGGCAGATGGAAACACCATATATTTT
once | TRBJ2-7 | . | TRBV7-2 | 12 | CASSLDFDEQYF | TGTGCCAGCAGCTTAGATTTCGACGAGCAGTACTTC
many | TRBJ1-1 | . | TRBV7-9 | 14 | CASSLPPGNTEAFF | TGTGCCAGCAGCTTACCGCCAGGCAACACTGAAGCTTTCTTT
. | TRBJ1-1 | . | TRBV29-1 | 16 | CSDPHKTGVPGTEAFF | TGCAGCGACCCCCACAAAACCGGGGTACCGGGCACTGAAGCTTTCTTT
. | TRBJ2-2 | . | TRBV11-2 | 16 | CASSSSLGGRSGELFF | TGTGCCAGCAGCTCGTCCCTCGGGGGCAGGTCCGGGGAGCTGTTTTTT
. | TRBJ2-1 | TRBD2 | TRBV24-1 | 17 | CATSAAGLGGSKDEQFF | TGTGCCACCAGTGCCGCGGGACTAGGAGGATCCAAGGATGAGCAGTTCTTC
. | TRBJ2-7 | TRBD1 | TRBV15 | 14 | CATSREDRGNEQYF | TGTGCCACCAGCAGAGAGGACAGGGGAAACGAGCAGTACTTC
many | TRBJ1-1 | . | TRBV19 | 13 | CASRGSIRTEAFF | TGTGCCAGTCGAGGGAGCATACGGACTGAAGCTTTCTTT
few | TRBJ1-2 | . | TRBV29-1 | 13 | CSVRTQTGYGYTF | TGCAGCGTTCGTACCCAAACGGGCTATGGCTACACCTTC
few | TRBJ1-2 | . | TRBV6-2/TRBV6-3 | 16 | CASSYSNGWSIGGYTF | TGTGCCAGCAGTTACTCAAACGGGTGGAGTATCGGGGGCTACACCTTC
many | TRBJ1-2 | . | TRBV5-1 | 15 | CASSLAGTANYGYTF | TGCGCCAGCAGCTTGGCCGGAACAGCTAACTATGGCTACACCTTC
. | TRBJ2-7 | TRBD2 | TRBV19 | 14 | CASRPLAGGNEQYF | TGTGCCAGTAGACCCCTAGCGGGAGGGAACGAGCAGTACTTC
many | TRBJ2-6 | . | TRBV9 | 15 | CASSVLGIGANVLTF | TGTGCCAGCAGCGTATTGGGGATTGGGGCCAACGTCCTGACTTTC
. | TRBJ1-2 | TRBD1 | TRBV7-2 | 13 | CASSPDRAYGYTF | TGTGCCAGCAGCCCGGACAGGGCCTATGGCTACACCTTC
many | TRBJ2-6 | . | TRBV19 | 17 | CASSTAGSISGANVLTF | TGTGCCAGTAGTACAGCGGGTAGCATCTCTGGGGCCAACGTCCTGACTTTC
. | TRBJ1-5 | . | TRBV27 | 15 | CASSLSRVSNQPQHF | TGTGCCAGCAGTTTAAGCAGGGTTAGCAATCAGCCCCAGCATTTT
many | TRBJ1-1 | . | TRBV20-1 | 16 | CSARDLRGLANTEAFF | TGCAGTGCTAGAGATCTAAGGGGACTTGCGAACACTGAAGCTTTCTTT